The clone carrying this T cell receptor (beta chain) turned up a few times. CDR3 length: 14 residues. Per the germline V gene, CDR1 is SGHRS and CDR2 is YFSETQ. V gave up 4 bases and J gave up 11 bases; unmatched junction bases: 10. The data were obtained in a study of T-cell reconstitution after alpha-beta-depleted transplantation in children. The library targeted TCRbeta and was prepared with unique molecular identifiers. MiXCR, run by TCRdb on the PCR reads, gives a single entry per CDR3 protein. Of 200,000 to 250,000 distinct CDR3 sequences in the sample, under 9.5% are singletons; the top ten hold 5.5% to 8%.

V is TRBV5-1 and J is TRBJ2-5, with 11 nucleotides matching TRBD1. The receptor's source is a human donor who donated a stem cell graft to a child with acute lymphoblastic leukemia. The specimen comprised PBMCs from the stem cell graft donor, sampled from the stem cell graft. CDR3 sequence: CASSPRTGGASQYF. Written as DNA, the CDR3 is TGCGCCAGCAGCCCTAGGACAGGGGGCGCTTCGCAGTACTTC.